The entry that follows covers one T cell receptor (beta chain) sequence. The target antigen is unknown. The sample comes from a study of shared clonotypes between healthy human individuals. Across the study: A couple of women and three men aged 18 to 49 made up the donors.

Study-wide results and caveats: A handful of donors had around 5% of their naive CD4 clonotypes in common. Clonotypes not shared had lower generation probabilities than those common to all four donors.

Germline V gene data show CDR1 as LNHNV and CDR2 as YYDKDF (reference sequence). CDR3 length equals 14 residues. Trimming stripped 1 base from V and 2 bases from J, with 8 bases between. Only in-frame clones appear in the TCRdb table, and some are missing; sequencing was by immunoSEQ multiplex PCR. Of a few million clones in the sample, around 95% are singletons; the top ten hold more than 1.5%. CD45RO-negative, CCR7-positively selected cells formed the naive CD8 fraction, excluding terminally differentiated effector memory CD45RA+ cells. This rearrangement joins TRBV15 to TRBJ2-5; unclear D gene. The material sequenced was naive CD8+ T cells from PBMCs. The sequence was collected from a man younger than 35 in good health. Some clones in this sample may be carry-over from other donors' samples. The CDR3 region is CATSRVSSQETQYF. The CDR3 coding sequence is TGTGCCACCAGCAGAGTCTCTTCACAAGAGACCCAGTACTTC. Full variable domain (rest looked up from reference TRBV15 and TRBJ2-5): DAMVIQNPRYQVTQFGKPVTLSCSQTLNHNVMYWYQQKSSQAPKLLFHYYDKDFNNEADTPDNFQSRRPNTSFCFLDIRSPGLGDTAMYLCATSRVSSQETQYFGPGTRLLVL.